One and the same sample provided the 29 T cell receptor beta chains below, sequenced in a study of blood T cell repertoires in COVID-19. The protocol was immunoSEQ multiplex PCR, while the TCRdb copy is restricted to in-frame clones and leaves out a portion. The repertoire has 180,000 or so clones, approximately 82% of them found once; the top ten carry about 3.5%. The sequenced material came from PBMCs or T cells enriched from blood (not recorded which). The receptors come from a woman aged 45 to 65 in a cohort exposed to, infected with or recovered from COVID-19 (not recorded which).

The chain joins TRBV29-1 to TRBJ2-3, with 10 bases matching TRBD2. CDR1 and CDR2 from the germline V gene are SQVTM and ANQGSEA. Trimming cost V 3 bases and J 5 bases; bases outside gene matches: 8. The CDR3 runs to 15 residues. As DNA, the CDR3 is TGCAGCGTTGATCACGTCGGGACTAGCGTAGATACGCAGTATTTT. This codes for CSVDHVGTSVDTQYF.

V usage is TRBV7-9 and J usage is TRBJ1-6; 10 bases fit TRBD1. From germline, CDR1 is SEHNR and CDR2 FQNEAQ (reference sequence). The length of the CDR3 is 15 residues. Trimming cost V 4 bases and J 8 bases; bases outside gene matches: 5. The CDR3 nucleotides read TGTGCCAGCAGCTACGGGACAGGGGAAGATTCACCCCTCCACTTT. Translation gives CASSYGTGEDSPLHF.

The chain carries TRBV11-2 and TRBJ1-4; D gene ambiguous. The CDR3 is 16 residues long. V lost 2 bases and J 7 bases, leaving 17 bases between the germline ends. Germline CDR1 SGHAT, CDR2 FQNNGV. The CDR3 is CASSLSFDLVGEKLFF. As DNA, the CDR3 is TGTGCCAGCAGCTTATCATTCGATTTAGTCGGTGAAAAACTGTTTTTT.

The genes are TRBV3-1 (or the pseudogene TRBV3-2) and TRBJ2-3; D unresolved. Germline assignment: CDR1 LGHDT and CDR2 YNNKEL (reference sequence). The length of the CDR3 is 11 residues. Trimming shortened V by 0 bases and J by 10 bases, and 5 bases separated the two germline ends. The CDR3 is CASSQDLSQYF. The CDR3 DNA reads TGTGCCAGCAGCCAAGATCTGTCGCAGTATTTT.

CDR3 in amino acids: CAWSPSGELFF. The CDR3 DNA reads as TGTGCCTGGAGCCCATCCGGGGAGCTGTTTTTT. The rearrangement links TRBV30 to TRBJ2-2, with D hard to call. The germline gives CDR1 GTSNPN, CDR2 SVGIG (reference sequence). The V and J ends lost 3 bases and 6 bases respectively, with 5 bases between them. The CDR3 length is 11 residues.

The J gene is TRBJ1-5, the V gene TRBV19, with a weak D call TRBD1 (5 bases). Trimming took off 6 bases at V and 3 bases at J, with 15 bases between the two ends. CDR1 is LNHDA, CDR2 SQIVND, per germline (reference sequence). This CDR3 spans 15 amino acids. The chain's CDR3 is CASSNHDSPNQPQHF. Written as DNA, the CDR3 is TGTGCCAGTAGCAACCATGACAGTCCCAATCAGCCCCAGCATTTT.

The rearrangement links TRBV4-3 to TRBJ1-2, with D hard to call. Germline V gives CDR1 LGHNA, CDR2 YSLEER. Trimming took 1 base from V and 8 from J, leaving 14 bases between them. CDR3 length equals 14 residues. CDR3 amino acids: CASSQAPEVQGYTF. The CDR3 bases are TGCGCCAGCAGCCAAGCCCCCGAGGTGCAAGGCTACACCTTC.

V is TRBV6-5 and J is TRBJ1-2; 7 bases are a match to TRBD1. The CDR3 sequence is 15 residues long. Trimming took 3 bases from V and 4 from J; bases not matched to a gene: 8. Germline values: CDR1 MNHEY, CDR2 SVGAGI. The CDR3 region has the DNA TGTGCCAGCAGTTATTCGACAGGGAGTAGCTATGGCTACACCTTC. It specifies CASSYSTGSSYGYTF.

The chain links TRBV19 to TRBJ1-6; 7 nucleotides match TRBD1. This CDR3 is 13 amino acids long. The germline gives CDR1 LNHDA, CDR2 SQIVND (reference sequence). The V gene end was trimmed by 5 bases and the J gene end by 8 bases; junction bases not matched to a gene: 3. The CDR3 nucleotides read TGTGCCAGTAGTGACAGGGCCCATTCACCCCTCCACTTT. Protein: CASSDRAHSPLHF.

This clone was counted a few times. The genes are TRBV11-2 and TRBJ2-1; the D gene is possibly TRBD2 (6 bases). Germline V gene sequence: CDR1 SGHAT, CDR2 FQNNGV. The CDR3 has 14 amino acids. V was shortened by 3 bases and J by 5 bases, with 11 bases between the two germline ends. For the CDR3, the DNA is TGTGCCAGCAGCTTGTCGGGGGTTAACAATGAGCAGTTCTTC. As protein: CASSLSGVNNEQFF.

CDR3: CASSLGTGVNTEAFF. The CDR3 region has the DNA TGTGCCAGTAGTCTTGGGACAGGGGTTAACACTGAAGCTTTCTTT. This chain joins TRBV19 and TRBJ1-1; 10 nucleotides line up with TRBD1. J gave up 2 bases and V 5 bases, and 5 bases lay outside the gene matches. Germline values: CDR1 LNHDA, CDR2 SQIVND (reference sequence). This CDR3 is 15 amino acids long.

The table lists this clone with a few counts. The genes are TRBV5-5 and TRBJ2-3, with TRBD2 as a possible D gene (6 bases). This CDR3 is built from 15 residues. Germline CDR1 and CDR2: SGHKS and YYEKEE (reference sequence). V gave up 6 bases and J gave up 0 bases, with 14 bases separating them. CDR3 DNA sequence: TGTGCCAGCACCCGTTTTGCGGGAAGCACAGATACGCAGTATTTT. Translation: CASTRFAGSTDTQYF.

The chain carries TRBV5-1 and TRBJ2-7, with 7 nucleotides matching TRBD1. V lost 2 bases to trimming and J lost 0 bases; unmatched junction nucleotides: 5. The CDR3 runs 15 residues. Per the germline V gene, CDR1 is SGHRS and CDR2 is YFSETQ. The CDR3 DNA sequence: TGCGCCAGCAGCTTTTCCGGGACAGCCTCCTACGAGCAGTACTTC. It specifies CASSFSGTASYEQYF.

The chain recombines TRBV19 with TRBJ2-2; weak D call: TRBD2 (5 bases). The CDR3 length is 14 residues. Germline V gene sequence: CDR1 LNHDA, CDR2 SQIVND (reference sequence). The ends were cut back, 10 bases at V and 1 base at J, with 13 bases in the middle. The CDR3 reads CATPRGLNTGELFF. The CDR3 DNA sequence: TGTGCCACCCCGAGAGGACTGAACACCGGGGAGCTGTTTTTT.

The sample holds a few counts of this clone. The genes are TRBV6-5 and TRBJ1-1, with a weak D call TRBD1 (5 bases). This CDR3 spans 15 amino acids. Between the trimmed V and J ends, which lost 6 bases and 3 bases, there was a span of 17 bases. Germline V gene lookup returns CDR1 MNHEY and CDR2 SVGAGI. As DNA, the CDR3 is TGTGCCAGCAGAAGCCCGGGAGGGGATCACACTGAAGCTTTCTTT. Residues: CASRSPGGDHTEAFF.

This clone was counted between two and nine times. This chain connects TRBV3-1 (or the pseudogene TRBV3-2) to TRBJ2-5, with TRBD2 matching 11 bases. V was clipped by 4 bases and J by 2 bases; unmatched bases: 9. Germline CDR1 LGHDT, CDR2 YNNKEL (reference sequence). There are 17 residues in the CDR3. The CDR3 protein is CASSRRIAGGRQETQYF. CDR3 in DNA: TGTGCCAGCAGCCGTAGAATAGCGGGGGGGCGGCAAGAGACCCAGTACTTC.

The rearrangement joins TRBV6-7 to TRBJ2-2, with TRBD2 matching 11 bases. TRBV6-7 falls under the ORF class, with uncertain function. This CDR3 region has 15 residues. J gave up 4 bases and V 5 bases, and 3 bases lay outside the gene matches. The chain's CDR3 is CASSRLAGLTGELFF. The CDR3 DNA reads as TGTGCCAGCAGTCGACTAGCGGGACTCACCGGGGAGCTGTTTTTT.

This chain joins TRBV12-5 and TRBJ1-1; TRBD1 matches 9 bases. Trimming cost V 3 bases and J 5 bases; bases outside gene matches: 1. CDR1 and CDR2 from the germline V gene are LGHNT and FRNRAP. There are 13 residues in the CDR3. Here the CDR3 DNA reads TGTGCTAGTGGTTTACAGGGGGCTACTGAAGCTTTCTTT. Translated, it gives CASGLQGATEAFF.

This chain links TRBV4-2 with TRBJ2-1; the match to TRBD2 covers 14 bases. Trimming removed 5 bases from V and 10 bases from J; junction bases left unmatched: 10. CDR1 and CDR2 (germline): LGHNA, YNFKEQ. The CDR3 runs 16 residues. CDR3 protein: CASSATRTSGGREQFF. As DNA, the CDR3 is TGTGCCAGCAGCGCCACCCGGACTAGCGGGGGGCGCGAGCAGTTCTTC.

The V and J genes are TRBV5-4 and TRBJ2-7; TRBD2 matches 12 bases. Germline CDR1 SGHNT, CDR2 YYREEE (reference sequence). Germline trimming cut 4 bases from V and 0 bases from J; bases unmatched to any gene: 14. CDR3 length: 19 residues. CDR3 protein: CASSPRLAGELRHSYEQYF. The CDR3 DNA reads TGTGCCAGCAGCCCGAGACTAGCGGGAGAGCTCAGACACTCCTACGAGCAGTACTTC.

The chain is built from TRBV6-2 or TRBV6-3 and TRBJ1-5, with a tentative D call TRBD1 (6 bases). Trimming took off 5 bases at V and 1 base at J, with 15 bases between the two ends. Looked up from germline, CDR1 is MNHEY and CDR2 is SVGEGT. CDR3 length: 16 residues. CDR3 coding DNA: TGTGCCAGCAGTGCCCTCCAGGGGACCAGCAATCAGCCCCAGCATTTT. It encodes CASSALQGTSNQPQHF.

The V call is TRBV27, the J call TRBJ2-5; 9 positions match TRBD1. The CDR3 is 17 residues long. V was clipped by 5 bases and J by 10 bases; unmatched bases: 20. Germline V gives CDR1 MNHEY, CDR2 SMNVEV (reference sequence). The CDR3 nucleotides read TGTGCCAGCAGTCCGACCCTTGCTGGACAGGGGACGGAGGTCCAGTACTTC. Translating gives CASSPTLAGQGTEVQYF.

V gene TRBV5-1 combines with J gene TRBJ1-2; D is undetermined. CDR1 is SGHRS and CDR2 is YFSETQ in the germline V gene. CDR3 size: 15 residues. The V and J ends lost 0 bases and 2 bases respectively, with 11 bases between them. CDR3 nucleotide sequence: TGCGCCAGCAGCTTGGCCGTCGGGGAAAACTATGGCTACACCTTC. Translation: CASSLAVGENYGYTF.

V and J are TRBV24-1 and TRBJ2-5; TRBD1 matches at 10 bases. The CDR3 extends over 16 amino acids. CDR1 and CDR2 (germline): KGHDR, SFDVKD. V gave up 1 base and J gave up 2 bases; unmatched junction bases: 3. CDR3 sequence: CATSDFGTGAQETQYF. The DNA of the CDR3 is TGTGCCACCAGTGATTTCGGGACAGGGGCACAAGAGACCCAGTACTTC.

The V and J genes are TRBV5-6 and TRBJ2-7, with no clear D. This CDR3 has 14 amino acids. Germline-derived CDR1 and CDR2 are SGHDT and YYEEEE. Trimming cost V 2 bases and J 4 bases, with 13 bases left between them. CDR3 DNA sequence: TGTGCCAGCAGCTTTTGGAACAAGAGGTACGAGCAGTACTTC. As protein: CASSFWNKRYEQYF.

This clone is a singleton in its sample. V usage is TRBV28 and J usage is TRBJ2-1; no clear D. The CDR3 has 16 residues. Germline V CDR1 and CDR2: MDHEN, SYDVKM. The ends were cut back, 4 bases at V and 1 base at J, with 14 bases in the middle. The CDR3 DNA sequence: TGTGCCAGCAGTTGTACTACTTGCGCATCCTACAATGAGCAGTTCTTC. Its protein product is CASSCTTCASYNEQFF.

This clone was counted a single time. The CDR3 loop is CASSWARSNEKLFF. For the CDR3, the DNA is TGTGCCAGCAGCTGGGCACGGTCGAATGAAAAACTGTTTTTT. V and J are TRBV27 and TRBJ1-4, with D hard to call. Between the trimmed V and J ends, which lost 6 bases and 5 bases, there was a span of 13 bases. The CDR3 loop spans 14 amino acids. CDR1 is MNHEY, CDR2 SMNVEV, per germline (reference sequence).

The chain recombines TRBV6-1 with TRBJ2-3; no clear D gene. From germline, CDR1 is MNHNS and CDR2 SASEGT. This CDR3 contains 13 residues. V lost 3 bases, J lost 4 bases, and 8 bases lay in between. The CDR3 protein is CASSDRSSDTQYF. The DNA of the CDR3 is TGTGCCAGCAGTGATCGGTCTTCAGATACGCAGTATTTT.

This sequence joins TRBV2 and TRBJ1-3; TRBD1 aligns across 7 bases. The CDR3 has 16 amino acids. CDR1 is SNHLY, CDR2 FYNNEI, per germline. The V gene end was trimmed by 7 bases and the J gene end by 2 bases; junction bases not matched to a gene: 11. The CDR3 DNA reads as TGTGCCAGCAAGAAGGAACAGGGGCTCGCTGGAAACACCATATATTTT. It yields the protein CASKKEQGLAGNTIYF. Combining the CDR3 with reference TRBV2 and TRBJ1-3 gives the whole variable domain EPEVTQTPSHQVTQMGQEVILRCVPISNHLYFYWYRQILGQKVEFLVSFYNNEISEKSEIFDDQFSVERPDGSNFTLKIRSTKLEDSAMYFCASKKEQGLAGNTIYFGEGSWLTVV.